A selection of T cell receptor beta chains follows, all from one sample in a study of cytomegalovirus exposure and HLA in healthy donors. Measured with immunoSEQ multiplex PCR; TCRdb has only the in-frame clones, and not every one. The data hold 97,000 or so clones, with roughly 85% observed a single time. The specimen was PBMCs. Receptors were obtained from a woman aged 25 to 45 in good health and CMV-seronegative. CDR3s include the opening cysteine and the closing phenylalanine or tryptophan. Fields, in order: CDR3 length, J gene, V gene, clone size, D gene, CDR3 protein, CDR3 DNA. D genes are given only for firm matches. Not all rows give a size; the values are once, few, many and, for expanded clones, a class.

>20|TRBJ2-6|TRBV4-1|NA|NA
CASSPAGSVVFSSGANVLTF
TGCGCCAGCAGTCCCGCGGGCAGTGTAGTGTTTAGTTCTGGGGCCAACGTCCTGACTTTC
>15|TRBJ2-2|TRBV6-1|NA|TRBD2
CASSDWRGDTGELFF
TGTGCCAGCAGTGACTGGCGGGGGGACACCGGGGAGCTGTTTTTT
>14|TRBJ1-3|TRBV5-1|NA|NA
CASSLEGGKKTIYF
TGCGCCAGCAGCTTGGAAGGAGGGAAAAAAACCATATATTTT
>14|TRBJ2-3|TRBV28|NA|NA
CASRGGQGPDTQYF
TGTGCCAGCAGGGGTGGGCAGGGGCCAGATACGCAGTATTTT
>15|TRBJ2-7|TRBV5-1|NA|TRBD2
CASSAVAGIPYEQYF
TGCGCCAGCAGCGCCGTAGCGGGAATCCCCTACGAGCAGTACTTC
>18|TRBJ2-3|TRBV4-1|NA|TRBD2
CASSHDLKAGGSTDTQYF
TGCGCCAGCAGCCACGACCTTAAGGCGGGGGGGAGCACAGATACGCAGTATTTT
>14|TRBJ2-2|TRBV6-5|NA|NA
CASEGRLNTGELFF
TGTGCCAGCGAGGGTCGCCTCAACACCGGGGAGCTGTTTTTT
>16|TRBJ2-1|TRBV6-6|NA|TRBD2
CASSPGTSVSSNEQFF
TGTGCCAGCAGTCCCGGGACTAGCGTAAGCTCCAATGAGCAGTTCTTC
>18|TRBJ2-1|TRBV29-1|NA|NA
CSVEDWRRTFPSYNEQFF
TGCAGCGTTGAGGATTGGAGGAGGACCTTTCCCTCCTACAATGAGCAGTTCTTC
>10|TRBJ2-2|TRBV7-9|NA|NA
CARSGEELFF
TGTGCCAGGTCCGGGGAGGAGCTGTTTTTT
>15|TRBJ2-2|TRBV7-2|NA|TRBD1
CASSSGQTNTGELFF
TGTGCCAGCAGCTCGGGACAGACAAACACCGGGGAGCTGTTTTTT
>12|TRBJ2-5|TRBV29-1|once|TRBD2
CSVSSGEETQYF
TGCAGCGTTAGTAGCGGGGAAGAGACCCAGTACTTC
>17|TRBJ2-3|TRBV7-9|NA|NA
CASSPKQGLQMTDTQYF
TGTGCCAGCAGCCCTAAACAGGGTTTGCAGATGACAGATACGCAGTATTTT
>15|TRBJ1-5|TRBV27|NA|TRBD1
CASSLKTGAFQPQHF
TGTGCCAGCAGTTTAAAAACAGGGGCTTTTCAGCCCCAGCATTTT
>16|TRBJ2-5|TRBV6-4|NA|NA
CASRTYREKAVETQYF
TGTGCCAGCAGGACATACAGGGAGAAAGCGGTAGAGACCCAGTACTTC
>15|TRBJ2-2|TRBV11-3|once|TRBD2
CASSSLAGVSGELFF
TGTGCCAGCAGCTCACTAGCGGGAGTTTCCGGGGAGCTGTTTTTT
>15|TRBJ1-6|TRBV2|NA|NA
CASSEQDTENSPLHF
TGTGCCAGCAGTGAACAGGACACCGAGAATTCACCCCTCCACTTT
>16|TRBJ1-2|TRBV5-4|NA|NA
CASSRDFFSSNYGYTF
TGTGCCAGCAGCCGAGACTTCTTCTCTTCTAACTATGGCTACACCTTC
>14|TRBJ2-1|TRBV5-4|NA|TRBD1
CASSYRTGPDEQFF
TGTGCCAGCAGCTACCGGACAGGGCCCGATGAGCAGTTCTTC
>14|TRBJ1-4|TRBV7-2|NA|NA
CASSLGPGGEKLFF
TGTGCCAGCAGCTTAGGTCCCGGGGGTGAAAAACTGTTTTTT
>15|TRBJ2-6|TRBV27|NA|NA
CASSQDSSGANVLTF
TGTGCCAGCAGCCAAGACAGCTCTGGGGCCAACGTCCTGACTTTC
>13|TRBJ2-2|TRBV5-1|NA|NA
CASSPLDSGELFF
TGCGCCAGCAGCCCCTTGGACTCCGGGGAGCTGTTTTTT
>12|TRBJ2-7|TRBV29-1|NA|NA
CSVEGDSREQYF
TGCAGCGTTGAGGGGGACTCGAGGGAGCAGTACTTC
>13|TRBJ2-7|TRBV27|NA|NA
CASSGGGQVEQYF
TGTGCCAGCAGTGGGGGAGGTCAGGTCGAGCAGTACTTC
>13|TRBJ1-5|TRBV7-2|NA|TRBD1
CASSDRVNQPQHF
TGTGCCAGCAGCGACAGGGTGAATCAGCCCCAGCATTTT
>15|TRBJ1-2|TRBV5-6|NA|NA
CASRISTGFLYGYTF
TGTGCCAGCAGAATATCCACAGGGTTCCTCTATGGCTACACCTTC